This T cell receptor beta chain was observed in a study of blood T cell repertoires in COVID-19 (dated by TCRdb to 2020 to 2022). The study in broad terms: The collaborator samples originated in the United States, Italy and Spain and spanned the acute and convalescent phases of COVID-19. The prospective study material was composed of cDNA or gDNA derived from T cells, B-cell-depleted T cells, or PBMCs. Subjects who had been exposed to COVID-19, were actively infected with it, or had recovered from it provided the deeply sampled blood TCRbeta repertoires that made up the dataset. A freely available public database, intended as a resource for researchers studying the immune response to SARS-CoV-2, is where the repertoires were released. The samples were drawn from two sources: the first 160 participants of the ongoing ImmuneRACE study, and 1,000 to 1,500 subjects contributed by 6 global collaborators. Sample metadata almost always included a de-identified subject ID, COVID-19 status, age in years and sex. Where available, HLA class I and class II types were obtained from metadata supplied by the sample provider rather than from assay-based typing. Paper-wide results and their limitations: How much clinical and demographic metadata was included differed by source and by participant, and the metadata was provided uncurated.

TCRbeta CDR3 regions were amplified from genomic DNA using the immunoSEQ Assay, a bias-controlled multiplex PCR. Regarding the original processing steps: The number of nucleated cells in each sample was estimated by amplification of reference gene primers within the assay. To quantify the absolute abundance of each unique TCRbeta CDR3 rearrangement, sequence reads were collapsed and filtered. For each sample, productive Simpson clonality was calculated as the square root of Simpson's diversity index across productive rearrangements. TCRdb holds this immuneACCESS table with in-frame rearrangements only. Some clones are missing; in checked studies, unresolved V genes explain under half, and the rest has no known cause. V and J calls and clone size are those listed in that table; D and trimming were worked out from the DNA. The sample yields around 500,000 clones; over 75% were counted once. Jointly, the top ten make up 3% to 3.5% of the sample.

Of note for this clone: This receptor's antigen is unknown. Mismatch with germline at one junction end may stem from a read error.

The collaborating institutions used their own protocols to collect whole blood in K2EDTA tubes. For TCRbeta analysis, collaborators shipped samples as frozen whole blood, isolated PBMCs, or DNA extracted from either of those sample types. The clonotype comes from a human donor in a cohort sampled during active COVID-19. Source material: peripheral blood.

The CDR3 amino acid sequence is: CASSLDGVGETQYF. The DNA sequence is as follows: TGTGCTAGCAGCTTAGACGGGGTGGGTGAGACCCAGTACTTC. The sequence is built from TRBV7-7 and TRBJ2-5; TRBD2 is a possible D gene, resting on 5 matching bases. From its cysteine to its phenylalanine, the CDR3 spans 14 amino acids. Only the CDR3 DNA is retained, 42 bases long and in frame from the first base. The germline V gene encodes CDR1 SSHAT and CDR2 FNYEAQ (reference sequence). The full variable domain, with segments outside the CDR3 supplied by the reference TRBV7-7 and TRBJ2-5 proteins, appears as GAGVSQSPRYKVTKRGQDVTLRCDPISSHATLYWYQQALGQGPEFLTYFNYEAQPDKSGLPSDRFSAERPEGSISTLTIQRTEQRDSAMYRCASSLDGVGETQYFGPGTRLLVL.